Here is one T cell receptor beta chain with its context. What it recognizes is unknown. A multiplex PCR was run with 60 Vbeta primers and 13 Jbeta primers. The assay was immunoSEQ multiplex PCR, and TCRdb's table has in-frame clones only and misses some. The data hold some 100,000 clones, with around 82% observed a single time. The entry originates in a study of cytomegalovirus exposure and HLA in healthy donors. General study findings and limits: With high specificity and sensitivity, the classifier reportedly diagnosed cytomegalovirus status. About 87% or about 30% of the time was how often most TCR beta V segments were productive, according to an earlier analysis.

The receptor was isolated from a woman aged 50 to 60 in good health and CMV-seropositive. The sample comprised PBMCs.

In nucleotides, the CDR3 is TGTGCCAGCAGCTTGTGGGGGGGGAGAGGGGGCTATGGCTACACCTTC. It is translated as CASSLWGGRGGYGYTF. This rearrangement joins TRBV5-5 to TRBJ1-2; a weak D match, TRBD1 (6 bases). Trimming shortened V by 1 base and J by 4 bases, and 17 bases separated the two germline ends. Per germline, CDR1 SGHKS and CDR2 YYEKEE (reference sequence). The length of the CDR3 is 16 residues.